Below, 8 T cell receptor beta chains from the same sample are listed, as sequenced in a study of CD8+CD57+ T cells in acquired aplastic anemia. It was genomic DNA that served as the template for profiling TCR beta VDJ and CDR3. TCRdb re-called the reads through MiXCR, storing one row per CDR3 protein. The table shows about 190,000 distinct CDR3 sequences, with less than 60% occurring only once. The patients chosen for sequencing had shown expansion of CD8+CD57+ cells (detected by flow cytometry). The sample consisted of sorted CD4+, CD8+, or CD8+CD57+ T cells (not recorded which) from PBMCs. These TCRs come from a human donor with aplastic anemia.

The chain couples TRBV7-9 to TRBJ1-1; D not certain. Trimming left V 5 bases short and J 6 bases short, with 13 bases between. Per germline, CDR1 SEHNR and CDR2 FQNEAQ (reference sequence). This CDR3 has 13 residues. In DNA form, the CDR3 reads TGTGCCAGCAGCAACTCGGGTTTAGCTGAAGCTTTCTTT. Protein sequence: CASSNSGLAEAFF.

This chain uses TRBV7-8 with TRBJ1-6, with TRBD1 identical over 9 bases. The CDR3 has 15 amino acids. CDR1 is SGHVS and CDR2 is FQNEAQ in the germline V gene. V lost 4 bases to trimming and J lost 10 bases; unmatched junction nucleotides: 8. The CDR3 here is CASSSSGTGKSPLHF. The CDR3 nucleotides are TGTGCCAGCAGCTCCTCCGGGACAGGGAAGTCACCCCTCCACTTT.

CDR3 sequence: CASRATSGSSTDTQYF. CDR3 nucleotides: TGTGCCAGCAGGGCCACTAGCGGTTCTAGCACAGATACGCAGTATTTT. This chain connects TRBV2 to TRBJ2-3; 8 positions agree with TRBD2. The V segment lost 6 bases and the J segment 0 bases; nucleotides outside the gene matches: 8. The CDR3 is made up of 16 amino acids. From germline, CDR1 is SNHLY and CDR2 FYNNEI.

V and J are TRBV11-3 and TRBJ2-5; no firm D call. Trimming took 6 bases from V and 4 from J, leaving 18 bases between them. This CDR3 contains 15 residues. CDR1 and CDR2 from the germline V gene are SGHNT and YENEEA. CDR3 DNA sequence: TGTGCCAGCAGTTTAACTGTTTCGTTTGGAGAGACCCAGTACTTC. Encoded protein: CASSLTVSFGETQYF. The entire variable domain, with the rest obtained from reference TRBV11-3 and TRBJ2-5, is as follows: EAGVVQSPRYKIIEKKQPVAFWCNPISGHNTLYWYLQNLGQGPELLIRYENEEAVDDSQLPKDRFSAERLKGVDSTLKIQPAELGDSAVYLCASSLTVSFGETQYFGPGTRLLVL.

The gene calls are TRBV10-3 and TRBJ2-3; D is ambiguous. CDR1 and CDR2 (germline): ENHRY, SYGVKD. The CDR3 runs to 12 residues. The V end was cut by 4 bases, the J end by 6 bases, with 8 bases between. CDR3 protein: CAISVSLDTQYF. DNA of the CDR3: TGTGCCATCAGTGTGAGTTTGGATACGCAGTATTTT.

The CDR3, as DNA: TGTGCCAGCAGCCAAGACGGTTACGAGCAGTACTTC. Translating gives CASSQDGYEQYF. The chain couples TRBV2 to TRBJ2-7; D remains ambiguous. Germline-derived CDR1 and CDR2 are SNHLY and FYNNEI. V lost 6 bases and J lost 4, with 10 bases in between. The CDR3 consists of 12 residues.

This CDR3 is CASSAQGAAGNTIYF. The CDR3 nucleotides read TGTGCCAGCAGTGCACAGGGGGCAGCTGGAAACACCATATATTTT. The chain links TRBV2 to TRBJ1-3; 9 bases map to TRBD1. The CDR3 consists of 15 residues. V shed 4 bases and J 2 bases; nucleotides not matched to a gene: 3. Germline loops: CDR1 SNHLY, CDR2 FYNNEI.

V gene TRBV2 combines with J gene TRBJ1-2, with D unresolved. This CDR3 has 13 amino acids. CDR1 SNHLY and CDR2 FYNNEI come from the germline V gene. V gave up 8 bases and J gave up 0 bases, with 10 bases separating them. This chain's CDR3 is CASSPRTNYGYTF. The CDR3 DNA sequence: TGTGCCAGCTCACCTCGTACTAACTATGGCTACACCTTC.